This T cell receptor (beta chain) derives from a study of T cell changes during pregnancy in multiple sclerosis. The CDR3 runs 13 residues. V was trimmed by 6 bases and J by 1 base, leaving 9 bases between them. Germline CDR1 and CDR2: MNHEY and SMNVEV (reference sequence). Data came from immunoSEQ multiplex PCR; TCRdb stores just in-frame clones and leaves some out. Of around 99,000 clones listed, 85% to 95% are singletons. This clonotype was sampled from a female donor with multiple sclerosis, enrolled in a pregnancy study. The source material was peripheral blood, sampled in the first trimester of pregnancy. The rearrangement links TRBV27 to TRBJ1-1; perhaps TRBD1 as D (6 bases). Here the CDR3 DNA reads TGTGCCAGCAGGTCCAGGGGGAACACTGAAGCTTTCTTT. Its translation is CASRSRGNTEAFF.